This is a list of T cell receptor beta chains from one sample in a study of Ad26.COV2.S vaccination and SARS-CoV-2 variants. Some clones are missing from TCRdb's copy, which holds only in-frame ones; the method was immunoSEQ multiplex PCR. The sample includes about 350,000 clones, about 89% of them seen just once. This sample comprised peripheral blood, obtained in a trial of Ad26.COV2.S vaccine versus placebo. The receptor source for this set is a person between 18 and 65 years old who received the Ad26.COV2.S COVID-19 vaccine or a placebo. The conserved cysteine and the conserved F or W are not part of the CDR3 here. Fields, in order: V gene, J gene, clone size, CDR3 protein. Size is omitted from some rows. Given values are once, few, many or a class for expanded clones.

TRBV15,TRBJ1-4,.,ATSRDGGHLATNEKLF
TRBV19,TRBJ1-5,.,ASSPEAWSNQPQH
TRBV27,TRBJ2-1,.,ASSFRTYNEQF
TRBV5-5,TRBJ2-2,few,ASSWLAEVAGELF
TRBV19,TRBJ1-5,.,ASSNTGFGQPQH
TRBV7-9,TRBJ2-7,.,ASSSPGQSSYEQY
TRBV28,TRBJ2-1,once,ASSLDRAGSYNEQF
TRBV7-9,TRBJ2-2,.,ASSLAHITGTGGELF
TRBV28,TRBJ2-1,.,ASSIAGLGLRSYNEQF
TRBV9,TRBJ1-2,.,ASSVASQGAGYT
TRBV6-6,TRBJ2-1,.,ASSYPPGVRYNEQF
TRBV7-2,TRBJ2-7,.,ASSFQGQGAYEQY
TRBV7-9,TRBJ1-3,.,ASSPMRLGGNTIY
TRBV24-1,TRBJ1-5,.,ATSGSGTALPQH
TRBV3-1/TRBV3-2,TRBJ1-3,few,ASSQGLLGAGNTIY
TRBV6-5,TRBJ1-2,.,ASTSRGANYGYT
TRBV2,TRBJ2-6,few,ASSEKVLLANVLT
TRBV28,TRBJ2-3,once,ASSLAADTQY
TRBV3-1/TRBV3-2,TRBJ2-7,.,ASSPSATSNEQY
TRBV6-5,TRBJ2-4,.,ASNGQGSKNIQY
TRBV6-6,TRBJ1-2,.,ASRGPGTNGYT
TRBV24-1,TRBJ2-1,.,ATSDFRGSSYNEQF